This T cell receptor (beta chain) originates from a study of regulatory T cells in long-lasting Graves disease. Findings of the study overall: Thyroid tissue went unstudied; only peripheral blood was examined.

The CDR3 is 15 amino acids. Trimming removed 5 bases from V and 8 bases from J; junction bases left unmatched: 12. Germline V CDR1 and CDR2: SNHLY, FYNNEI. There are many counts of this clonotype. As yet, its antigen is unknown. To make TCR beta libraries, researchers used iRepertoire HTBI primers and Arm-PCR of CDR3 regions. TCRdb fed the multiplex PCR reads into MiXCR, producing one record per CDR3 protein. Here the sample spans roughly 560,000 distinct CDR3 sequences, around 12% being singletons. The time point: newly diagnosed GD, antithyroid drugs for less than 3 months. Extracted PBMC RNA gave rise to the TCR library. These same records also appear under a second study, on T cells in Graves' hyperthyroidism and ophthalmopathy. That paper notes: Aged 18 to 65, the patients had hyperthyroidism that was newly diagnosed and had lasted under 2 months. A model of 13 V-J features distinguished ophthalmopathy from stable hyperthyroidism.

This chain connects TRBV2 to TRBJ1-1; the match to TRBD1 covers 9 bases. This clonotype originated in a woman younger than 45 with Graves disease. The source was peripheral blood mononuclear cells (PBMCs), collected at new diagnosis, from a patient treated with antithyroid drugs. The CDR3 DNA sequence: TGTGCCAGCAGTCGAAACCCGGGACAGGGTGACGAAGCTTTCTTT. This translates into CASSRNPGQGDEAFF.